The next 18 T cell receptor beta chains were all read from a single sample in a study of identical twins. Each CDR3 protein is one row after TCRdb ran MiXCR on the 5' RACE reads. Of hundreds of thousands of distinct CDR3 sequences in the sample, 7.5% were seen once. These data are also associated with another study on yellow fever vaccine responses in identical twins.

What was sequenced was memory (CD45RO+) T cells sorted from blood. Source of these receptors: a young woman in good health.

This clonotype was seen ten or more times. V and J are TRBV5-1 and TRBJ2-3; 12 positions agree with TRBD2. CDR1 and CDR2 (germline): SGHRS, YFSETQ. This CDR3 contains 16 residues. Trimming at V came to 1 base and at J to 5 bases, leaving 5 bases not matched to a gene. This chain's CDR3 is CASSLLPTSGGDTQYF. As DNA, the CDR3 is TGCGCCAGCAGCTTGCTCCCGACTAGCGGGGGAGATACGCAGTATTTT.

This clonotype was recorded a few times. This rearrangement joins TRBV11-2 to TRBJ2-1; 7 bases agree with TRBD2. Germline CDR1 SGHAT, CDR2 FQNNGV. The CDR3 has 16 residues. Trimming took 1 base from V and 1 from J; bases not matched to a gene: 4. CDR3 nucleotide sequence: TGTGCCAGCAGCTTAGCTCTACTAGCGTCCTACAATGAGCAGTTCTTC. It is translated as CASSLALLASYNEQFF.

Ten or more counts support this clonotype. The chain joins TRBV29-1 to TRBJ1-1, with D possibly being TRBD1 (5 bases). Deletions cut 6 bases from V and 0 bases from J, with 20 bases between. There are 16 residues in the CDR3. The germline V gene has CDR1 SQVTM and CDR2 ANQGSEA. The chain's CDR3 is CSVHQRRGPMNTEAFF. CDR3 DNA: TGCAGCGTCCACCAAAGGCGGGGCCCTATGAACACTGAAGCTTTCTTT.

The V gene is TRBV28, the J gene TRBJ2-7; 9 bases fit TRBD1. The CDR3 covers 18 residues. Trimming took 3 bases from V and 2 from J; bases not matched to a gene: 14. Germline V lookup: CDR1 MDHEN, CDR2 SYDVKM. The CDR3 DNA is TGTGCCAGCAGTTTTCTCCCCTCCGGGACAGGGATCCCCTACGAGCAGTACTTC. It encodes CASSFLPSGTGIPYEQYF.

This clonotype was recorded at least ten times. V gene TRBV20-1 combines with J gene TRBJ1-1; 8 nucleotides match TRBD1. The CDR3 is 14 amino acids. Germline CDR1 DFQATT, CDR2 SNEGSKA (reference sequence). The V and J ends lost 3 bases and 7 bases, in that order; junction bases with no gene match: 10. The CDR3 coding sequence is TGCAGTGCTAGTAGACAGGGGAAGGGCAATGAAGCTTTCTTT. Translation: CSASRQGKGNEAFF.

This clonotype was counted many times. The CDR3 DNA is TGTGCCAGCTCACCAGGGGCAGATACGCAGTATTTT. It translates to CASSPGADTQYF. The rearrangement links TRBV18 to TRBJ2-3; D uncertain. This CDR3 has 12 amino acids. Germline CDR1 reads KGHSH; CDR2 reads LQKENI. V lost 2 bases and J 4 bases, leaving 4 bases between the germline ends.

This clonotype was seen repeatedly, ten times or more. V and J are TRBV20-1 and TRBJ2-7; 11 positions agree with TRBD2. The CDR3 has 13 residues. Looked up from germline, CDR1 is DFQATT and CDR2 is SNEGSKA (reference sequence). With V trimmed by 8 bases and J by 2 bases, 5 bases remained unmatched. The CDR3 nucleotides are TGCAGTAGATCACTAGCGGGGGCCTACGAGCAGTACTTC. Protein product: CSRSLAGAYEQYF.

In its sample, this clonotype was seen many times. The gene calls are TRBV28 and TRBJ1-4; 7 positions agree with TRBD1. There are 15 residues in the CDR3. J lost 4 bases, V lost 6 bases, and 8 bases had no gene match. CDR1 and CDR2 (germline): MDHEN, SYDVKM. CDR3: CASSNQGGFNEKLFF. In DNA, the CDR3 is TGTGCCAGCAGCAATCAGGGGGGGTTTAATGAAAAACTGTTTTTT.

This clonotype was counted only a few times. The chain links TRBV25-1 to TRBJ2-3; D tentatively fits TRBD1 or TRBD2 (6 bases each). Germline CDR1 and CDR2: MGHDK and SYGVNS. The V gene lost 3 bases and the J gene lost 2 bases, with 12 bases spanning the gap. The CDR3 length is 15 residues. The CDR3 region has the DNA TGTGCCAGCAGTGAGGCGGGACAACCCACAGATACGCAGTATTTT. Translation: CASSEAGQPTDTQYF. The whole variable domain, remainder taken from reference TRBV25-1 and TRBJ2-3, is EADIYQTPRYLVIGTGKKITLECSQTMGHDKMYWYQQDPGMELHLIHYSYGVNSTEKGDLSSESTVSRIRTEHFPLTLESARPSHTSQYLCASSEAGQPTDTQYFGPGTRLTVL.

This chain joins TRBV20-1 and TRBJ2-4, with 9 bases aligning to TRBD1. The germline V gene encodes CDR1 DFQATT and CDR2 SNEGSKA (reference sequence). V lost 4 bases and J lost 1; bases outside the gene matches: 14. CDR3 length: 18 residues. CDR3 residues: CSATPIDRGNMAKNIQYF. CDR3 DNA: TGCAGTGCTACTCCCATTGACAGGGGGAATATGGCCAAAAACATTCAGTACTTC.

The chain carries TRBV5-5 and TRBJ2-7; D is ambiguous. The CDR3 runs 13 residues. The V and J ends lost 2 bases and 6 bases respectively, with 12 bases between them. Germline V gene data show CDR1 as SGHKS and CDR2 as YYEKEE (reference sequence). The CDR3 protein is CASSFGPLCEQYF. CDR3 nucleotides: TGTGCCAGCAGCTTCGGGCCGCTCTGCGAGCAGTACTTC.

DNA for the CDR3: TGCAGTGCGCGGGACCAATCAACTAAGCAGTTCTTC. It is translated as CSARDQSTKQFF. The chain uses TRBV20-1 and TRBJ2-1, with a possible D match to TRBD2 (6 bases). The CDR3 spans 12 residues. Germline V gene data show CDR1 as DFQATT and CDR2 as SNEGSKA (reference sequence). Trimming shortened V by 6 bases and J by 11 bases, and 17 bases separated the two germline ends.

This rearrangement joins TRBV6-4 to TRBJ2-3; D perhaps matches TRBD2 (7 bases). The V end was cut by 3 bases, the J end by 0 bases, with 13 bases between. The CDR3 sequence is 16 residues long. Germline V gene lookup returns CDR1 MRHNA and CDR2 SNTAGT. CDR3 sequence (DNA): TGTGCCAGCAGTGAAACTCCGGGGGGCAGCACAGATACGCAGTATTTT. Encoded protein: CASSETPGGSTDTQYF.

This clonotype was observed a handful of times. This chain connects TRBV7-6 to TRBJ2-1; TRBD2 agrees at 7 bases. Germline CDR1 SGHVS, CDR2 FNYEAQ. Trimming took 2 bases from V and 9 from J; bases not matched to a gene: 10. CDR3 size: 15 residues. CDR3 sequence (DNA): TGTGCCAGCAGCTTACCTCCCGGGACTATCAGTGAGCAGTTCTTC. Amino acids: CASSLPPGTISEQFF.

CDR3 amino acids: CASSLAWDSSYEQYF. In DNA, the CDR3 is TGTGCCAGCAGCTTAGCCTGGGACAGCTCCTACGAGCAGTACTTC. This chain joins TRBV7-8 and TRBJ2-7; 7 bases are a match to TRBD1. The germline V gene has CDR1 SGHVS and CDR2 FQNEAQ. The CDR3 has 15 residues. V lost 0 bases to trimming and J lost 0 bases; unmatched junction nucleotides: 2. Variable domain in full (rest from reference TRBV7-8 and TRBJ2-7): GAGVSQSPRYKVAKRGQDVALRCDPISGHVSLFWYQQALGQGPEFLTYFQNEAQLDKSGLPSDRFFAERPEGSVSTLKIQRTQQEDSAVYLCASSLAWDSSYEQYFGPGTRLTVT.

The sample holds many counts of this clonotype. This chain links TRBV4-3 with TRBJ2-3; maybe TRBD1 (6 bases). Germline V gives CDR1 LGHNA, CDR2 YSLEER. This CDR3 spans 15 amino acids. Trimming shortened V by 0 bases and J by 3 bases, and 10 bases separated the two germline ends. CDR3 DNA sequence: TGCGCCAGCAGCCAAGAGCCCCAGGGGACAGATACGCAGTATTTT. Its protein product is CASSQEPQGTDTQYF.

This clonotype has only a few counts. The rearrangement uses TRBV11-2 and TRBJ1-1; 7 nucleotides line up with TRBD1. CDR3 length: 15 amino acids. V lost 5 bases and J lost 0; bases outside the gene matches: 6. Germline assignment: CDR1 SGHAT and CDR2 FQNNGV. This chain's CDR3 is CASSPTGAVNTEAFF. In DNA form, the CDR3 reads TGTGCCAGCAGCCCCACAGGGGCAGTGAACACTGAAGCTTTCTTT.

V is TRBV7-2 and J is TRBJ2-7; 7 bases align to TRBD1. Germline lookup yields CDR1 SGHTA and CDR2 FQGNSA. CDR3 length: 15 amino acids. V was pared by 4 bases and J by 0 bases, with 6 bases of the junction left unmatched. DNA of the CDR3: TGTGCCAGCAGCTACAGACAGGGCCCCTCCTACGAGCAGTACTTC. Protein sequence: CASSYRQGPSYEQYF.